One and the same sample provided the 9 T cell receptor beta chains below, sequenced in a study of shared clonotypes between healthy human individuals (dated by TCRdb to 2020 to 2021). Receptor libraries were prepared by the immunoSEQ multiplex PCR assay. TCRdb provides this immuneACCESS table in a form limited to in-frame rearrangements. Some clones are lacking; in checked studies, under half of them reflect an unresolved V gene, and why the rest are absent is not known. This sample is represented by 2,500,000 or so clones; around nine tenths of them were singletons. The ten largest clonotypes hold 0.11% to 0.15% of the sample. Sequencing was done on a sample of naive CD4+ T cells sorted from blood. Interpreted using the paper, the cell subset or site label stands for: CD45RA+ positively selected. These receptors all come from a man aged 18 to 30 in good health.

CDR3 sequence reads: CASSSPQTGSNTEAFF. CDR3 nucleotide sequence: TGTGCCAGCAGCTCCCCTCAGACAGGATCAAACACTGAAGCTTTCTTT. The genes are TRBV28 and TRBJ1-1; maybe TRBD1 (6 bases). Germline loops: CDR1 MDHEN, CDR2 SYDVKM. The ends were cut back, 6 bases at V and 2 bases at J, with 19 bases in the middle. This CDR3 is built from 16 residues.

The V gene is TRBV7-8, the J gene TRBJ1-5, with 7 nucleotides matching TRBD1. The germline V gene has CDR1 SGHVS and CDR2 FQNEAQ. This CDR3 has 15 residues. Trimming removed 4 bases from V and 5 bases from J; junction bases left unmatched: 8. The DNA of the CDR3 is TGTGCCAGCAGCTACCGGGACAGAGCGCATCAGCCCCAGCATTTT. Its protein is CASSYRDRAHQPQHF. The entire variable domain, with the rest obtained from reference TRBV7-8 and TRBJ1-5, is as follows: GAGVSQSPRYKVAKRGQDVALRCDPISGHVSLFWYQQALGQGPEFLTYFQNEAQLDKSGLPSDRFFAERPEGSVSTLKIQRTQQEDSAVYLCASSYRDRAHQPQHFGDGTRLSIL.

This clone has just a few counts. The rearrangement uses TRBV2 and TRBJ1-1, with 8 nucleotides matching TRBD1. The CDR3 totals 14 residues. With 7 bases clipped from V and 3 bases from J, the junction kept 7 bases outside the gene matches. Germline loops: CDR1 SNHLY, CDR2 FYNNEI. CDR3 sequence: CASNRTGRDTEAFF. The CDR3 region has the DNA TGTGCCAGCAACCGGACAGGGAGGGACACTGAAGCTTTCTTT. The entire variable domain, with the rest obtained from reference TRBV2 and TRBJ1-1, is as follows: EPEVTQTPSHQVTQMGQEVILRCVPISNHLYFYWYRQILGQKVEFLVSFYNNEISEKSEIFDDQFSVERPDGSNFTLKIRSTKLEDSAMYFCASNRTGRDTEAFFGQGTRLTVV.

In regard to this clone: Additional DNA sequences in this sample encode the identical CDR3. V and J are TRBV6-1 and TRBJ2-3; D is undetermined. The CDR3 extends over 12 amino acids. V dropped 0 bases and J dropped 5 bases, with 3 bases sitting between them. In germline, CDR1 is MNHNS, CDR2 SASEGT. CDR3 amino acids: CASSEALDTQYF. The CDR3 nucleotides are TGTGCCAGCAGTGAAGCATTAGATACGCAGTATTTT.

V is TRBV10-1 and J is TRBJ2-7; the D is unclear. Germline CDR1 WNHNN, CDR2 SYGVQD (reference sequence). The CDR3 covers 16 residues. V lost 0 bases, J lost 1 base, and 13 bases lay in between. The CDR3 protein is CASSESWGRGSYEQYF. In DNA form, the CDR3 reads TGCGCCAGCAGTGAGTCGTGGGGTCGTGGGTCCTACGAGCAGTACTTC.

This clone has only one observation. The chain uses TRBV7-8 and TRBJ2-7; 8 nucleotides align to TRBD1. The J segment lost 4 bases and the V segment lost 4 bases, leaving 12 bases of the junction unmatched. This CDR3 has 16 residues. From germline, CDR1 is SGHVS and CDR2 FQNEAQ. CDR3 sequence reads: CASSSPAGTGSYEQYF. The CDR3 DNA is TGTGCCAGCAGCTCGCCGGCCGGGACAGGTTCTTACGAGCAGTACTTC. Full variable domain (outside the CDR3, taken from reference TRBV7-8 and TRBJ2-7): GAGVSQSPRYKVAKRGQDVALRCDPISGHVSLFWYQQALGQGPEFLTYFQNEAQLDKSGLPSDRFFAERPEGSVSTLKIQRTQQEDSAVYLCASSSPAGTGSYEQYFGPGTRLTVT.

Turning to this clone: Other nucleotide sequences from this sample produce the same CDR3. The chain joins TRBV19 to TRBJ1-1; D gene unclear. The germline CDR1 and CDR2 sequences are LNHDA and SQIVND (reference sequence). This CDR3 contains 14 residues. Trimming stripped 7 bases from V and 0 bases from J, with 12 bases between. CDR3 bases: TGTGCCAGTACTTTGGCAGGAATGAACACTGAAGCTTTCTTT. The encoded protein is CASTLAGMNTEAFF.

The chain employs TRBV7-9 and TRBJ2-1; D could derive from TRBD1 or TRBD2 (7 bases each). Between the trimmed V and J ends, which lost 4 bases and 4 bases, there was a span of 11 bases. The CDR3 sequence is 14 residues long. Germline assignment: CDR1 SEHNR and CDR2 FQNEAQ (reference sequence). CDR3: CASSSGGVYNEQFF. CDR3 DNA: TGTGCCAGCAGCTCAGGGGGGGTATACAATGAGCAGTTCTTC.

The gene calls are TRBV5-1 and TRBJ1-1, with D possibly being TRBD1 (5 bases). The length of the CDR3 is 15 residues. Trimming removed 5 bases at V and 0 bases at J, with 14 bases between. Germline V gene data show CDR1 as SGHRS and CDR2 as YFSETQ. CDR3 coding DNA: TGCGCCAGCAGTTTAGGGACGTCTATGAACACTGAAGCTTTCTTT. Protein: CASSLGTSMNTEAFF. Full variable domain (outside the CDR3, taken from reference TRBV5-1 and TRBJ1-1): KAGVTQTPRYLIKTRGQQVTLSCSPISGHRSVSWYQQTPGQGLQFLFEYFSETQRNKGNFPGRFSGRQFSNSRSEMNVSTLELGDSALYLCASSLGTSMNTEAFFGQGTRLTVV.